This T cell receptor beta chain came from a study of T-cell memory formation after mild COVID-19. Findings and caveats of the study: Memory cells collected pre-infection included some clones that later responded, suggesting cross-reactive memory joined. CM and EM subsets held most contracting CD4+ clones; EMRA held CD8+ ones.

In the case of this clonotype: Its antigen is unidentified.

The TCR alpha and TCR beta cDNA libraries, bearing sample barcodes and UMIs, were generated by 5'RACE using constant-segment primers. TCRdb used MiXCR to reprocess the 5' RACE reads, holding one entry per CDR3 protein. The sample yields around 300,000 distinct CDR3 sequences, approximately 13% seen once. CDR3 length: 15 amino acids. Germline CDR1 reads SGHVS; CDR2 reads FQNEAQ. The germline V and J ends were trimmed by 0 bases and 5 bases, with 13 bases remaining between them. Material for sequencing was PBMCs or a T cell subset sorted from them (not recorded which). V and J are TRBV7-8 and TRBJ2-5; D possibly corresponds to TRBD2 (7 bases). The receptor comes from a man aged 18 to 29 who had mild COVID-19 (a few samples of this study predate the infection). Cell type and time point are not known. The CDR3 DNA sequence: TGTGCCAGCAGCTTAGCGCGGGGGCGAGGGGAGACCCAGTACTTC. It yields the protein CASSLARGRGETQYF.